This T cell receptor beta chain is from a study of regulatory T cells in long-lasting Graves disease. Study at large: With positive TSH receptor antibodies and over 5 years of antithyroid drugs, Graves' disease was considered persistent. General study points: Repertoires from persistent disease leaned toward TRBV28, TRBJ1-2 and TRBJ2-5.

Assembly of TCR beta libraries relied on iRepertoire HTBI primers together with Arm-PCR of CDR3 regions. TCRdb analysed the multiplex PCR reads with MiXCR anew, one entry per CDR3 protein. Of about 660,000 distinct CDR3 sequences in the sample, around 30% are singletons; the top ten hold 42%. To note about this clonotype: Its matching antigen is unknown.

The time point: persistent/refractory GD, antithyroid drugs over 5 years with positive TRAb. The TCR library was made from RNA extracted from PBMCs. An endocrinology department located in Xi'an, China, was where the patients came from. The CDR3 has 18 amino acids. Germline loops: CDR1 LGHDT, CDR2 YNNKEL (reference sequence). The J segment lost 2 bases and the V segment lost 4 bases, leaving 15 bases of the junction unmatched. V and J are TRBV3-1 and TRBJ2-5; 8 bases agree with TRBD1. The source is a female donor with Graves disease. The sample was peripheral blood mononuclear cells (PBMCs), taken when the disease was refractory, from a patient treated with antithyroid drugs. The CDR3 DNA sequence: TGTGCCAGCAGCCCCCGGACAGGGAAGGCGGGAAATCAAGAGACCCAGTACTTC. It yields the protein CASSPRTGKAGNQETQYF.